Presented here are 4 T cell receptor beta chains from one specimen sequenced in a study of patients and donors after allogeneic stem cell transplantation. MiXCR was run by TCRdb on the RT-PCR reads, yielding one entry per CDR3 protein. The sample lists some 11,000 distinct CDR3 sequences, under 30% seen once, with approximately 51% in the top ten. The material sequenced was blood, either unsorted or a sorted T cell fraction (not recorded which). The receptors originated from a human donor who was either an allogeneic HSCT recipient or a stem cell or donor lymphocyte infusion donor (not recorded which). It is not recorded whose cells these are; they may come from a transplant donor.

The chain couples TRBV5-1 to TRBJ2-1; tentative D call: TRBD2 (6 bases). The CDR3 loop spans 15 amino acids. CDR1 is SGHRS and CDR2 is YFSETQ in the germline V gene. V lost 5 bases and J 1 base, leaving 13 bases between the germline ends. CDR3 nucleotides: TGCGCCAGCAGGCCTGCTAGCGCATCCTACAATGAGCAGTTCTTC. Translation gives CASRPASASYNEQFF.

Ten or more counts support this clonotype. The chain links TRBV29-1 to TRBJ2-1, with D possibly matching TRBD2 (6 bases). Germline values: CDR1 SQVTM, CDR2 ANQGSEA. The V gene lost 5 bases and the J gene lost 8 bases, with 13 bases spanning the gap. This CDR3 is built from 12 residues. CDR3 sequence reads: CSVRRAVHEQFF. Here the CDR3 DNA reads TGCAGCGTTCGGAGGGCCGTCCATGAGCAGTTCTTC.

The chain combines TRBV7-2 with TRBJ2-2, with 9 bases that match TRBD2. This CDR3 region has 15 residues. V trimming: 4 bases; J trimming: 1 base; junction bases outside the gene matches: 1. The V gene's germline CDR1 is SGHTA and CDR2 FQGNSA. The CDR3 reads CASSSTSGNTGELFF. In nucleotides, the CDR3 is TGTGCCAGCAGCTCGACTAGCGGGAACACCGGGGAGCTGTTTTTT.

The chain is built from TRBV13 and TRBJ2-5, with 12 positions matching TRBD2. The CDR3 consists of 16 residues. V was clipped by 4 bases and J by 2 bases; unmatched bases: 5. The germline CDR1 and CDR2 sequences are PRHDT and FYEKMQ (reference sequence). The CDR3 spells CASSSASGRAQETQYF. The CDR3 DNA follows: TGTGCCAGCAGCTCCGCTAGCGGGAGGGCTCAAGAGACCCAGTACTTC.